This T cell receptor beta chain was sequenced for a study of blood T cells in healthy people across ages. Findings of the study overall: Naive T cell percentage showed a strong correlation with TCR beta diversity. The study lacked donor CMV status, which possibly confounded expanded clonotype changes.

This clonotype was seen a handful of times. What it binds is unknown. V was pared by 5 bases and J by 7 bases, with 21 bases between. Germline V gene sequence: CDR1 SEHNR, CDR2 FQNEAQ (reference sequence). This CDR3 is built from 16 residues. Next came a second PCR, run for about 7 to 12 cycles, which used a sample-barcoded 5' primer along with a J-beta primer mix. Via MiXCR, TCRdb re-called the 5' RACE reads, giving one row per CDR3 protein. Here the sample spans 700,000 to 900,000 distinct CDR3 sequences, roughly 24% being singletons. Every sample had a minimum of 6.5 million PBMCs isolated. In addition, the sample was reused for a study of T cells of mothers and their children.

This TCR derives from a boy aged 10-17 years in good health. The sample consisted of blood. The rearrangement uses TRBV7-9 and TRBJ1-5; weak D call: TRBD1 (5 bases). The CDR3, as DNA: TGTGCCAGCAGCCCGAACCTATTCGGGGGAGGACAGCCCCAGCATTTT. Translating gives CASSPNLFGGGQPQHF.